The 18 T cell receptor beta chains below were found in one sample sequenced in a study of cytomegalovirus exposure and HLA in healthy donors. 13 Jbeta primers and 60 Vbeta primers were used for the PCR. Only in-frame clones appear in the TCRdb table, and some are missing; sequencing was by immunoSEQ multiplex PCR. The data hold around 130,000 clones, with about two thirds observed a single time. Sequencing was carried out using PBMCs. These receptors all come from a woman in her fifties or sixties in good health and CMV-seropositive.

With regard to this clone: At the DNA level, this CDR3 is encoded by other sequences in the same sample as well. V usage is TRBV6-5 and J usage is TRBJ2-7; maybe TRBD2 (5 bases). CDR3 length equals 13 residues. Germline V gene data show CDR1 as MNHEY and CDR2 as SVGAGI. Between the trimmed V and J ends, which lost 0 bases and 3 bases, there was a span of 6 bases. CDR3 in DNA: TGTGCCAGCAGTTACTCACGGGGCTACGAGCAGTACTTC. This sequence encodes CASSYSRGYEQYF.

V and J are TRBV19 and TRBJ2-2, with no clear D. V was trimmed by 8 bases and J by 6 bases, leaving 10 bases between them. In germline, CDR1 is LNHDA, CDR2 SQIVND (reference sequence). This CDR3 comprises 12 residues. CDR3 nucleotide sequence: TGTGCCAGTTCCACCGAGTCCGGGGAGCTGTTTTTT. Its protein product is CASSTESGELFF.

CDR3 in DNA: TGTGCCAGCAGCTTATCCTCTTCAGGGCACCTCTATGGCTACACCTTC. This sequence encodes CASSLSSSGHLYGYTF. The rearrangement joins TRBV7-9 to TRBJ1-2, with D perhaps TRBD1 (5 bases). The length of the CDR3 is 16 residues. The V end was cut by 2 bases, the J end by 4 bases, with 17 bases between. Germline loops: CDR1 SEHNR, CDR2 FQNEAQ (reference sequence). The full variable domain, completed using reference TRBV7-9 and TRBJ1-2, is DTGVSQNPRHKITKRGQNVTFRCDPISEHNRLYWYRQTLGQGPEFLTYFQNEAQLEKSRLLSDRFSAERPKGSFSTLEIQRTEQGDSAMYLCASSLSSSGHLYGYTFGSGTRLTVV.

The V call is TRBV5-1, the J call TRBJ2-7, with D uncertain. Germline CDR1 SGHRS, CDR2 YFSETQ. The CDR3 consists of 13 residues. The ends were cut back, 6 bases at V and 3 bases at J, with 13 bases in the middle. The CDR3: CASNLADNYEQYF. In DNA form, the CDR3 reads TGCGCCAGCAACCTGGCGGATAACTACGAGCAGTACTTC.

This clone was counted only a few times. At one end the junction does not follow the germline gene, possibly because of a read error. The chain is built from TRBV7-7 and TRBJ2-1; 13 bases agree with TRBD2. Germline CDR1 is SSHAT and CDR2 is FNYEAQ (reference sequence). The CDR3 extends over 17 amino acids. In DNA form, the CDR3 reads TGTGCTAGCAGCTTAGGGGTGACTAGCGGGGGGTGGAATGAGCAGTTCTTC. It encodes CASSLGVTSGGWNEQFF.

The chain has TRBV6-1 and TRBJ1-5, with D tentatively TRBD1 (5 bases). CDR1 and CDR2 (germline): MNHNS, SASEGT. The germline V and J ends were trimmed by 1 base and 8 bases, with 12 bases remaining between them. CDR3 length: 14 residues. The CDR3 DNA sequence: TGTGCCAGCAGTGAAGGCGGGGGAGGGGAGCCCCAGCATTTT. This gives the protein CASSEGGGGEPQHF.

In its sample, this clone was seen a few times. The CDR3 loop is CASSGFDRGSDIQYF. Here the CDR3 DNA reads TGCGCCAGCAGCGGATTCGACAGGGGTTCGGACATTCAGTACTTC. The chain couples TRBV5-1 to TRBJ2-4; TRBD1 matches at 8 bases. The germline gives CDR1 SGHRS, CDR2 YFSETQ. Trimming cost V 4 bases and J 8 bases; bases outside gene matches: 11. The CDR3 is 15 residues long.

Points on this clone: One end of the junction does not line up with germline, which may come from a read error. This rearrangement joins TRBV6-4 to TRBJ1-2; D gene unclear. This CDR3 is built from 14 residues. Germline V gene sequence: CDR1 MRHNA, CDR2 SNTAGT. The CDR3 spells CASSEWPENYGHTF. CDR3 nucleotide sequence: TGTGCCAGCAGTGAATGGCCTGAGAACTATGGCCACACCTTC.

J is TRBJ1-4 and V is TRBV5-1; D call uncertain. The V gene's germline CDR1 is SGHRS and CDR2 YFSETQ. The CDR3 contains 13 residues. Trimming shortened V by 3 bases and J by 7 bases, and 10 bases separated the two germline ends. CDR3 residues: CASSSGRGEKLFF. DNA for the CDR3: TGCGCCAGCAGCTCAGGACGGGGTGAAAAACTGTTTTTT.

This clone was recorded only once. The genes are TRBV27 and TRBJ2-7; perhaps TRBD2 as D (6 bases). V was cut by 3 bases and J by 2 bases, with 8 bases left in between. CDR3 length: 13 amino acids. In germline, CDR1 is MNHEY, CDR2 SMNVEV (reference sequence). The CDR3 is CASSFAGPYEQYF. CDR3 DNA sequence: TGTGCCAGCAGTTTTGCGGGGCCCTACGAGCAGTACTTC.

J is TRBJ2-7 and V is TRBV15, with a possible D match to TRBD2 (6 bases). CDR3 length: 15 residues. Between the trimmed V and J ends, which lost 0 bases and 3 bases, there was a span of 12 bases. In germline, CDR1 is LNHNV, CDR2 YYDKDF (reference sequence). DNA for the CDR3: TGTGCCACCAGCAGAGATCTGGGGCGGGGCTACGAGCAGTACTTC. Translated: CATSRDLGRGYEQYF.

J is TRBJ1-5 and V is TRBV11-2, with TRBD1 matching 11 bases. CDR1 is SGHAT, CDR2 FQNNGV, per germline. The CDR3 totals 15 residues. The ends lost 8 bases at V and 3 bases at J; junction bases unmatched: 6. The chain's CDR3 is CASGQGAADNQPQHF. As DNA, the CDR3 is TGTGCCAGCGGACAGGGGGCGGCGGACAATCAGCCCCAGCATTTT.

DNA of the CDR3: TGCGCCAGCAGCTTAGGTAGCGGGGGGGCCTGGGATACGCAGTATTTT. This gives the protein CASSLGSGGAWDTQYF. The chain has TRBV5-1 and TRBJ2-3; 11 bases are a match to TRBD2. The V gene's germline CDR1 is SGHRS and CDR2 YFSETQ. The CDR3 length is 16 residues. Trimming at V came to 2 bases and at J to 6 bases, leaving 8 bases not matched to a gene.

This rearrangement joins TRBV19 to TRBJ1-5; 8 bases align to TRBD1. The CDR3 totals 15 residues. Unmatched junction bases numbered 6, after V lost 5 bases and J lost 3 bases. Germline V lookup: CDR1 LNHDA, CDR2 SQIVND (reference sequence). The CDR3 here is CASSLYRGNNQPQHF. In nucleotides, the CDR3 is TGTGCCAGTAGTCTCTACAGGGGGAACAATCAGCCCCAGCATTTT.

This chain joins TRBV27 and TRBJ2-7; 8 bases match TRBD2. This CDR3 region has 15 residues. Trimming removed 5 bases from V and 2 bases from J; junction bases left unmatched: 8. Germline CDR1 MNHEY, CDR2 SMNVEV (reference sequence). CDR3 protein: CASSPSGGAPYEQYF. In nucleotides, the CDR3 is TGTGCCAGCAGTCCCTCGGGGGGGGCTCCCTACGAGCAGTACTTC.

V gene TRBV5-1 combines with J gene TRBJ2-7; possibly TRBD1 for D (6 bases). Trimming took 4 bases from V and 3 from J, leaving 14 bases between them. Germline V gene lookup returns CDR1 SGHRS and CDR2 YFSETQ. This CDR3 spans 14 amino acids. The CDR3 coding sequence is TGCGCCAGCAGCCAAGGGGACACCTTCTACGAGCAGTACTTC. It yields the protein CASSQGDTFYEQYF.

This sequence joins TRBV29-1 and TRBJ2-2; no reliable D call. From germline, CDR1 is SQVTM and CDR2 ANQGSEA. The CDR3 spans 11 residues. Deletions cut 4 bases from V and 5 bases from J, with 5 bases between. The CDR3 sequence: CSVARTGELFF. CDR3 DNA: TGCAGCGTTGCTCGGACCGGGGAGCTGTTTTTT.

The V gene is TRBV2, the J gene TRBJ1-4; the match to TRBD1 covers 9 bases. The CDR3 totals 14 residues. Unmatched junction bases numbered 7, after V lost 6 bases and J lost 8 bases. Germline V gives CDR1 SNHLY, CDR2 FYNNEI. The CDR3 DNA sequence: TGTGCCAGCAGGCTACAGGGGGCGCGGGAAAAACTGTTTTTT. It encodes CASRLQGAREKLFF.